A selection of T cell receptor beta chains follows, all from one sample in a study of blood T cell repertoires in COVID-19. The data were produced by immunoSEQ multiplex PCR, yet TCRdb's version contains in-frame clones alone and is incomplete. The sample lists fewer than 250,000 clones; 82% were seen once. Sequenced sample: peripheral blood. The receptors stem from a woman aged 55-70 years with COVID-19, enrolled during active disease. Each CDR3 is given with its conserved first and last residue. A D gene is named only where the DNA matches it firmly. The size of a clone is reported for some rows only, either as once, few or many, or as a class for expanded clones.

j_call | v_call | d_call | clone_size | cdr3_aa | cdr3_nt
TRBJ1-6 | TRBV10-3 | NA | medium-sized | CAIRGVGSPLHF | TGTGCCATCAGAGGGGTCGGGTCACCCCTCCACTTT
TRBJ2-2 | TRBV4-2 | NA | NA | CASSQEERVTGELFF | TGTGCCAGCAGCCAAGAGGAGAGGGTCACCGGGGAGCTGTTTTTT
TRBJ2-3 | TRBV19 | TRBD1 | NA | CATGQGYGTDTQYF | TGTGCCACAGGACAGGGCTATGGCACAGATACGCAGTATTTT
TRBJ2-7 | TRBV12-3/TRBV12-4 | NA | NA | CASMQAYEQYF | TGTGCCAGCATGCAGGCCTACGAGCAGTACTTC
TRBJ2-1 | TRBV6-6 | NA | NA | CASTLQRHNEQFF | TGTGCCAGCACCCTACAGAGACACAATGAGCAGTTCTTC
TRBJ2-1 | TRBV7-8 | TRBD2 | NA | CASSPRTTSGGAGTEQFF | TGTGCCAGCAGCCCCAGGACCACTAGCGGGGGGGCGGGTACCGAGCAGTTCTTC
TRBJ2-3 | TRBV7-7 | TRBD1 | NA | CASSLDREDTQYF | TGTGCTAGCAGCTTGGACAGGGAGGATACGCAGTATTTT
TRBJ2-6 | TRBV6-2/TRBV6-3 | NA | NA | CASSSTISGANVLTF | TGTGCCAGCAGTTCGACTATCTCTGGGGCCAACGTCCTGACTTTC
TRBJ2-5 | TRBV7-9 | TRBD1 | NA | CASSSGQGEETQYF | TGTGCCAGCAGCTCGGGACAGGGCGAAGAGACCCAGTACTTC
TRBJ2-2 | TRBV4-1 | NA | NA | CASSLLTGNTGELFF | TGCGCCAGCAGCCTGCTGACAGGGAACACCGGGGAGCTGTTTTTT
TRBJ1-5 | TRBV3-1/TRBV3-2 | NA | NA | CASSPSMGANQPQHF | TGTGCCAGCAGCCCAAGTATGGGGGCGAATCAGCCCCAGCATTTT
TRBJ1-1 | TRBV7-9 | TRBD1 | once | CASSPPGQGEAFF | TGTGCCAGCAGCCCCCCGGGACAGGGGGAAGCTTTCTTT
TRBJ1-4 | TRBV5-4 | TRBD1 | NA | CASSVQGAEKLFF | TGTGCCAGCAGCGTACAGGGGGCGGAAAAACTGTTTTTT
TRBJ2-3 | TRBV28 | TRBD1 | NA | CASSPRTGTDTQYF | TGTGCCAGCAGTCCCCGGACAGGGACAGATACGCAGTATTTT
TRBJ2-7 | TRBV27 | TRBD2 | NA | CASSATGTSGEQYF | TGTGCCAGCAGTGCGACCGGGACTAGCGGTGAGCAGTACTTC